Shown below are 6 T cell receptor beta chains from a single sample sequenced in a study of T cell repertoires in cytomegalovirus infection. TCRdb called the reads again in MiXCR, with one record for every CDR3 protein. In the table there are about 260,000 distinct CDR3 sequences, around 15% of which are singletons. The sequencing sample was made of PBMCs. These receptors were collected from a human donor in good health (CMV status not recorded). Some clones in this sample may be carry-over from other donors' samples.

The sample holds a few counts of this clonotype. The chain uses TRBV19 and TRBJ2-1; unclear D gene. The V gene lost 10 bases and the J gene lost 3 bases, with 10 bases spanning the gap. From germline, CDR1 is LNHDA and CDR2 SQIVND (reference sequence). The CDR3 has 12 amino acids. The CDR3 is CATSVGYNEQFF. CDR3 nucleotides: TGTGCCACATCGGTCGGCTACAATGAGCAGTTCTTC. The full variable domain, with the rest looked up from reference TRBV19 and TRBJ2-1, is DGGITQSPKYLFRKEGQNVTLSCEQNLNHDAMYWYRQDPGQGLRLIYYSQIVNDFQKGDIAEGYSVSREKKESFPLTVTSAQKNPTAFYLCATSVGYNEQFFGPGTRLTVL.

This clonotype has only a few counts. The J gene is TRBJ2-1, the V gene TRBV5-4; TRBD2 matches at 8 bases. The trim removed 6 bases at V and 7 bases at J, leaving 12 bases unmatched. Germline CDR1 and CDR2: SGHNT and YYREEE (reference sequence). The CDR3 is 15 amino acids. The CDR3 sequence: CASNPSGPWGNEQFF. As DNA, the CDR3 is TGTGCCAGCAACCCTAGCGGGCCGTGGGGGAATGAGCAGTTCTTC.

In its sample, this clonotype was seen many times. This chain connects TRBV4-1 to TRBJ1-2; D is perhaps TRBD1 (5 bases). V was pared by 4 bases and J by 7 bases, with 16 bases between. The CDR3 sequence is 14 residues long. Looked up from germline, CDR1 is MGHRA and CDR2 is YSYEKL. The CDR3 region is CASSPIVGDGGYTF. CDR3 DNA: TGCGCCAGCAGCCCCATTGTAGGGGATGGTGGCTACACCTTC.

The sample holds many counts of this clonotype. This chain uses TRBV7-2 with TRBJ2-5, with TRBD2 matching over 7 bases. The V and J ends lost 1 base and 5 bases, in that order; junction bases with no gene match: 7. Per germline, CDR1 SGHTA and CDR2 FQGNSA. The CDR3 is made up of 15 amino acids. CDR3 DNA sequence: TGTGCCAGCAGCTTAGGGGGAGGGTTAGGGGAGACCCAGTACTTC. The encoded protein is CASSLGGGLGETQYF.

This clonotype is judged medium-sized (0.01 to 0.1%). This sequence joins TRBV7-2 and TRBJ2-3; 12 bases are a match to TRBD2. This CDR3 has 18 residues. V shed 1 base and J 4 bases; nucleotides not matched to a gene: 9. CDR1 SGHTA and CDR2 FQGNSA come from the germline V gene. The CDR3 spells CASSLDARLAGAPDTQYF. The CDR3 nucleotides read TGTGCCAGCAGCTTAGATGCCAGACTAGCGGGAGCCCCAGATACGCAGTATTTT.

The chain links TRBV29-1 to TRBJ2-7; 8 bases fit TRBD1. The germline V gene has CDR1 SQVTM and CDR2 ANQGSEA. Trimming at V came to 7 bases and at J to 6 bases, leaving 14 bases not matched to a gene. This CDR3 is built from 14 residues. Here the CDR3 reads CSARPGQGSAEQYF. The DNA for the CDR3 is TGCAGCGCAAGGCCCGGACAGGGATCTGCCGAGCAGTACTTC.